This T cell receptor beta chain was identified during a study of blood T cells in healthy people across ages. PCR was performed a second time for roughly 7 to 12 cycles using a sample-barcoded 5' primer and a J-beta primer mix. TCRdb passed the 5' RACE reads through MiXCR, listing each CDR3 protein once. The sample carries about 1.5 million distinct CDR3 sequences, under 55% recorded once. The CDR3 contains 15 residues. CDR1 and CDR2 (germline): LGHDT, YNNKEL (reference sequence). A note on this clonotype: Its antigen is unknown.

Whole-study findings and limits: Samples with more naive T cells showed higher observed beta diversity.

J is TRBJ2-4 and V is TRBV3-1; D possibly corresponds to TRBD2 (5 bases). The J call may be faulty, since TRBJ2-7 better matches the DNA end. Sequenced input: blood. This receptor was obtained from a woman aged 18-29 years in good health. CDR3 region: CASSQGGVMTAEQYF. The CDR3 nucleotides are TGTGCCAGCAGCCAAGGGGGAGTGATGACGGCCGAGCAGTACTTC.